This T cell receptor (beta chain) was sequenced for a study of blood T cells in healthy people across ages. Study-wide findings and caveats: Versus aged donors, long-lived donors had higher diversity and more naive CD4+ cells.

The CDR3 runs 15 residues. CDR1 and CDR2 from the germline V gene are SGHKS and YYEKEE (reference sequence). The V gene lost 0 bases and the J gene lost 3 bases, with 12 bases spanning the gap. Regarding this clonotype: Its antigen is undetermined.

Primed by a sample-barcoded 5' primer and a J-beta primer mix, a second PCR proceeded for 7 to 11 cycles. TCRdb processed the 5' RACE reads anew with MiXCR; each CDR3 protein has one entry. This table holds 1.4 million to 1.5 million distinct CDR3 sequences, roughly 40% found once. Drawing of peripheral blood yielded 8.5 to 10 milliliters from each donor. Each sample gave at least 6 million isolated PBMCs. The gene calls are TRBV5-5 and TRBJ1-2; D not resolved. The sequence came from a woman under 30 in good health. Material for sequencing was blood. The CDR3 region is CASSLASQYYYGYTF. CDR3 sequence (DNA): TGTGCCAGCAGCTTGGCCTCCCAATACTACTATGGCTACACCTTC.